This is a list of T cell receptor beta chains from one sample in a study of beta chain features in type 1 diabetes. Sequencing was performed with immunoSEQ multiplex PCR; in TCRdb, only in-frame clones are kept and a portion is missing. The table has hundreds of thousands of clones, more than 9% seen once; the top ten hold about 0.037%. Sequences were obtained from naive CD4+ T cells from blood. These receptors were obtained from a woman between 18 and 29 years old in good health. The CDR3 runs from the conserved cysteine through the conserved F or W.

J gene: TRBJ2-1
V gene: TRBV7-9
CDR3 protein: CASSLASGGYNEQFF

J gene: TRBJ1-1
V gene: TRBV11-2
CDR3 protein: CASSQGGEFF

J gene: TRBJ2-7
V gene: TRBV9
CDR3 protein: CASSPTFGEQYF

J gene: TRBJ2-3
V gene: TRBV7-9
CDR3 protein: CASSSTGSSTDTQYF

J gene: TRBJ1-5
V gene: TRBV27
CDR3 protein: CASSHGGQNQPQHF

J gene: TRBJ1-1
V gene: TRBV30
CDR3 protein: CAWSTTGRNTEAFF

J gene: TRBJ1-2
V gene: TRBV6-1
CDR3 protein: CASSEALPGQGFGYTF

J gene: TRBJ1-1
V gene: TRBV25-1
CDR3 protein: CASSGFGGGSGTEAFF

J gene: TRBJ1-6
V gene: TRBV5-1
CDR3 protein: CASSPDGGQGNSPLHF

J gene: TRBJ1-4
V gene: TRBV6-8
CDR3 protein: CARARGQSNEKLFF

J gene: TRBJ1-5
V gene: TRBV30
CDR3 protein: CAWSQGVSNQPQHF

J gene: TRBJ1-4
V gene: TRBV29-1
CDR3 protein: CSVKQGATNEKLFF

J gene: TRBJ2-3
V gene: TRBV30
CDR3 protein: CAWSAKPSGTSTDTQYF

J gene: TRBJ2-7
V gene: TRBV19
CDR3 protein: CASSITPGQGYEQYF

J gene: TRBJ2-2
V gene: TRBV30
CDR3 protein: CAWSVKLAGTGELFF

J gene: TRBJ2-3
V gene: TRBV6-5
CDR3 protein: CASSYSIGGTDTQYF

J gene: TRBJ1-2
V gene: TRBV2
CDR3 protein: CASSDAGTYDYTF

J gene: TRBJ2-1
V gene: TRBV2
CDR3 protein: CATLLGQPSGGYNEQFF

J gene: TRBJ1-1
V gene: TRBV6-5
CDR3 protein: CASRKTANTEAFF

J gene: TRBJ1-5
V gene: TRBV5-6
CDR3 protein: CASSPGTGARDNQPQHF

J gene: TRBJ2-1
V gene: TRBV6-1
CDR3 protein: CASGLAGVNEQFF

J gene: TRBJ2-1
V gene: TRBV19
CDR3 protein: CASSMSLASSEQFF

J gene: TRBJ1-5
V gene: TRBV7-2
CDR3 protein: CASSLIRNQPQHF

J gene: TRBJ2-3
V gene: TRBV30
CDR3 protein: CAWRAGNTDTQYF

J gene: TRBJ1-4
V gene: TRBV15
CDR3 protein: CATSTFEQPRATNEKLFF

J gene: TRBJ2-7
V gene: TRBV11-2
CDR3 protein: CASSLGLVSYEQYF

J gene: TRBJ2-2
V gene: TRBV5-4
CDR3 protein: CASSSRLDTGELFF

J gene: TRBJ1-2
V gene: TRBV27
CDR3 protein: CASSSRTGPNYGYTF

J gene: TRBJ1-4
V gene: TRBV11-2
CDR3 protein: CASSSRPRGAEEKLFF

J gene: TRBJ2-1
V gene: TRBV2
CDR3 protein: CASSELLAGNNEQFF

J gene: TRBJ1-2
V gene: TRBV19
CDR3 protein: CASLSGTGGNYGYTF

J gene: TRBJ1-4
V gene: TRBV6-5
CDR3 protein: CASSRQAINEKLFF

J gene: TRBJ2-5
V gene: TRBV11-2
CDR3 protein: CASSLAGGSETQYF

J gene: TRBJ1-1
V gene: TRBV30
CDR3 protein: CAWSVLGALNTEAFF

J gene: TRBJ2-5
V gene: TRBV9
CDR3 protein: CASSVGASGGGQETQYF

J gene: TRBJ2-3
V gene: TRBV5-1
CDR3 protein: CASSLGRTGKATDTQYF

J gene: TRBJ2-7
V gene: TRBV6-5
CDR3 protein: CASSYSQTSYEQYF

J gene: TRBJ1-6
V gene: TRBV5-1
CDR3 protein: CASSLVGGSPLHF

J gene: TRBJ1-2
V gene: TRBV6-6
CDR3 protein: CASSISEGAANYGYTF

J gene: TRBJ2-1
V gene: TRBV25-1
CDR3 protein: CASSDGRRLNEQFF

J gene: TRBJ2-1
V gene: TRBV7-9
CDR3 protein: CASSLGGLGEDYNEQFF

J gene: TRBJ2-1
V gene: TRBV11-2
CDR3 protein: CASSLDRGTGGQGSYNEQFF

J gene: TRBJ2-3
V gene: TRBV7-2
CDR3 protein: CASSLASPDTQYF

J gene: TRBJ1-5
V gene: TRBV29-1
CDR3 protein: CSVVGQGGSNQPQHF

J gene: TRBJ1-3
V gene: TRBV30
CDR3 protein: CAWSGYSGNTIYF

J gene: TRBJ2-2
V gene: TRBV12-5
CDR3 protein: CASASGGAGTGELFF

J gene: TRBJ2-1
V gene: TRBV6-6
CDR3 protein: CASSSPGVAGAREQFF

J gene: TRBJ2-1
V gene: TRBV2
CDR3 protein: CASSEAGTSGRPDEQFF

J gene: TRBJ2-3
V gene: TRBV5-4
CDR3 protein: CASSLRTSTDTQYF

J gene: TRBJ1-1
V gene: TRBV2
CDR3 protein: CASSESRDRVRNTEAFF

J gene: TRBJ2-1
V gene: TRBV7-2
CDR3 protein: CASSPTGGRYNEQFF

J gene: TRBJ2-3
V gene: TRBV5-4
CDR3 protein: CASSLVDRDRVADTQYF

J gene: TRBJ2-1
V gene: TRBV19
CDR3 protein: CASSILRGSYNEQFF

J gene: TRBJ2-7
V gene: TRBV5-1
CDR3 protein: CASSLGGDSYEQYF

J gene: TRBJ1-2
V gene: TRBV5-1
CDR3 protein: CASSGQGDYGYTF

J gene: TRBJ2-5
V gene: TRBV5-6
CDR3 protein: CASTVSQETQYF

J gene: TRBJ2-1
V gene: TRBV6-5
CDR3 protein: CASKDRLGEQFF

J gene: TRBJ1-4
V gene: TRBV30
CDR3 protein: CAWREQINEKLFF

J gene: TRBJ2-3
V gene: TRBV7-6
CDR3 protein: CASSLARQGDTDTQYF